This T cell receptor (beta chain) originates from a study of T-cell memory formation after mild COVID-19. Study observations and caveats: Later expanders leaned CD4+, whereas clones that contracted between day 15 and 85 were balanced CD4/CD8. Clones which contracted sat mainly in CM and EM if CD4+, and in EMRA if CD8+. Pre-infection memory carried some responding clones, suggesting that cross-reactive memory joined.

TCRdb analysed the 5' RACE reads with MiXCR anew, one entry per CDR3 protein. The table includes fewer than 250,000 distinct CDR3 sequences, roughly 30% detected once. This CDR3 has 14 residues. Germline V gene sequence: CDR1 SNHLY, CDR2 FYNNEI. V was trimmed by 7 bases and J by 1 base, leaving 13 bases between them. To note about this clonotype: Its matching antigen is unknown.

The sequenced material came from PBMCs or a T cell subset sorted from them (not recorded which). V and J are TRBV2 and TRBJ1-1; no reliable D call. This receptor was taken from an adult woman who had mild COVID-19 (a few samples of this study predate the infection). Cell type and time point are not known. CDR3 loop: CASTPQQWNTEAFF. In DNA, the CDR3 is TGTGCCAGCACGCCCCAGCAATGGAACACTGAAGCTTTCTTT.